The 20 T cell receptor beta chains listed next were all sequenced from one sample in a study of T cell repertoires in cytomegalovirus infection. TCRdb passed the reads through MiXCR, listing each CDR3 protein once. The data show fewer than 250,000 distinct CDR3 sequences, over 20% seen once. Sequencing input: CD8+ T cells from PBMCs. The receptors stem from a human donor in good health (CMV status not recorded). Some clones in this sample may be carry-over from other donors' samples.

Ten or more counts support this clonotype. The chain recombines TRBV7-6 with TRBJ2-1; D unclear. Trimming stripped 5 bases from V and 5 bases from J, with 10 bases between. The CDR3 totals 13 residues. Germline loops: CDR1 SGHVS, CDR2 FNYEAQ. The CDR3 loop reads CASSLGPDNEQFF. CDR3 bases: TGTGCCAGCAGCCTCGGACCAGACAATGAGCAGTTCTTC.

This clonotype appeared a few times. The chain uses TRBV12-5 and TRBJ1-1, with 11 bases lining up with TRBD1. The CDR3 is 15 amino acids. V lost 0 bases to trimming and J lost 4 bases; unmatched junction nucleotides: 1. CDR1 is LGHNT, CDR2 FRNRAP, per germline. The DNA for the CDR3 is TGTGCTAGTGGTTTGGTAGGACAGGGGGCCACTGAAGCTTTCTTT. This translates into CASGLVGQGATEAFF.

A remark on this clonotype: Germline and junction disagree at one end, which may indicate a read error. V gene TRBV14 combines with J gene TRBJ1-1; D may be TRBD1 (5 bases). CDR1 is SGHDN, CDR2 FVKESK, per germline. The CDR3 is 15 residues long. The CDR3 sequence: CASSQAGALGTEVFF. Written as DNA, the CDR3 is TGTGCCAGCAGCCAAGCCGGGGCCCTGGGCACTGAAGTTTTCTTT.

The rearrangement uses TRBV29-1 and TRBJ1-4, with 11 bases that match TRBD1. The J segment lost 8 bases and the V segment lost 3 bases, leaving 2 bases of the junction unmatched. Germline V CDR1 and CDR2: SQVTM, ANQGSEA. The CDR3 has 13 residues. The CDR3 DNA reads as TGCAGCGTTGAGGACAGGGGGCTGGAAAAACTGTTTTTT. Its protein product is CSVEDRGLEKLFF.

This clonotype has only a few counts. This rearrangement joins TRBV6-1 to TRBJ1-6; D is perhaps TRBD1 (5 bases). CDR3 length equals 16 residues. Per germline, CDR1 MNHNS and CDR2 SASEGT. The V gene lost 2 bases and the J gene lost 7 bases, with 15 bases spanning the gap. CDR3 amino acids: CASSEPPQDLNSPLHF. DNA for the CDR3: TGTGCCAGCAGTGAACCCCCACAGGACCTAAATTCACCCCTCCACTTT.

This rearrangement joins TRBV19 to TRBJ1-2; D unresolved. The germline V and J ends were trimmed by 5 bases and 8 bases, with 12 bases remaining between them. Per germline, CDR1 LNHDA and CDR2 SQIVND (reference sequence). This CDR3 is 12 amino acids long. CDR3 amino acids: CASSWTVAGYTF. Written as DNA, the CDR3 is TGTGCCAGTAGTTGGACTGTGGCAGGCTACACCTTC.

The gene calls are TRBV2 and TRBJ1-2; possibly TRBD1 for D (5 bases). The CDR3 extends over 17 amino acids. The germline CDR1 and CDR2 sequences are SNHLY and FYNNEI. V was shortened by 4 bases and J by 6 bases, with 24 bases between the two germline ends. In DNA form, the CDR3 reads TGTGCCAGCAGTGTGGGGGACCGTCACCAGAGGGGTAATGGCTACACCTTC. It codes for CASSVGDRHQRGNGYTF.

This clonotype has just a few counts. The chain couples TRBV7-3 to TRBJ2-1; D remains unclear. Germline V gives CDR1 SGHTA, CDR2 FQGTGA. V lost 2 bases and J lost 3, with 5 bases in between. The CDR3 is 13 amino acids. The CDR3 sequence: CASSLVVYNEQFF. CDR3 bases: TGTGCCAGCAGCTTAGTCGTCTACAATGAGCAGTTCTTC.

This clonotype was observed at least ten times. The rearrangement links TRBV7-9 to TRBJ2-3; D is unclear. The CDR3 covers 15 residues. Per germline, CDR1 SEHNR and CDR2 FQNEAQ (reference sequence). The V gene lost 5 bases and the J gene lost 3 bases, with 15 bases spanning the gap. Here the CDR3 reads CASSTPFVETDTQYF. CDR3 bases: TGTGCCAGCAGCACACCATTTGTGGAAACAGATACGCAGTATTTT.

This clonotype was recorded a few times. This rearrangement joins TRBV13 to TRBJ1-4, with 9 bases lining up with TRBD1. The germline gives CDR1 PRHDT, CDR2 FYEKMQ (reference sequence). The V and J ends lost 5 bases and 4 bases, in that order; junction bases with no gene match: 11. The CDR3 totals 17 residues. The chain's CDR3 is CASSPFWTGEGNEKLFF. CDR3 DNA: TGTGCCAGCAGCCCCTTTTGGACAGGGGAGGGTAATGAAAAACTGTTTTTT.

This clonotype was seen more than once but under ten times. At one boundary the junction diverges from the germline segment, which might be a read error. This rearrangement joins TRBV12-3 or TRBV12-4 to TRBJ1-2; no definite D call. The CDR3 runs to 11 residues. CDR3 DNA sequence: TGTGCCAGCAGTTTATCCTCGTTACCCTCCTTC. Encoded protein: CASSLSSLPSF.

This chain connects TRBV5-6 to TRBJ2-1; 11 positions agree with TRBD2. The CDR3 sequence is 16 residues long. Germline-derived CDR1 and CDR2 are SGHDT and YYEEEE. Trimming removed 2 bases from V and 4 bases from J; junction bases left unmatched: 5. CDR3 nucleotide sequence: TGTGCCAGCAGCTTTCCAACTAGCGGGGGATACAATGAGCAGTTCTTC. This translates into CASSFPTSGGYNEQFF.

This sequence joins TRBV12-3 or TRBV12-4 and TRBJ1-5; the D is unclear. Trimming stripped 6 bases from V and 3 bases from J, with 18 bases between. This CDR3 spans 16 amino acids. Here the CDR3 DNA reads TGTGCCAGCAGCCCCGGTAGGGTGATCAACAATCAGCCCCAGCATTTT. As protein: CASSPGRVINNQPQHF.

In this sample, this clonotype turned up many times. This chain joins TRBV11-3 and TRBJ2-3; TRBD1 matches at 12 bases. Germline values: CDR1 SGHNT, CDR2 YENEEA. The junction had 4 bases not matched to a gene; V was cut back by 4 bases and J by 5 bases. This CDR3 contains 15 residues. The CDR3 coding sequence is TGTGCCAGCAGCTCGGGACAGGGGGCCGGAGATACGCAGTATTTT. Translated, it gives CASSSGQGAGDTQYF.

The rearrangement joins TRBV15 to TRBJ2-2, with TRBD2 as a possible D gene (6 bases). The CDR3 covers 15 residues. V lost 0 bases and J 6 bases, leaving 11 bases between the germline ends. Germline loops: CDR1 LNHNV, CDR2 YYDKDF (reference sequence). CDR3 sequence: CATSRDRGGAGELFF. In nucleotides, the CDR3 is TGTGCCACCAGCAGAGATCGGGGCGGGGCCGGGGAGCTGTTTTTT.

The chain uses TRBV7-9 and TRBJ1-4; TRBD1 matches 10 bases. Trimming cost V 5 bases and J 7 bases; bases outside gene matches: 4. CDR1 and CDR2 from the germline V gene are SEHNR and FQNEAQ (reference sequence). This CDR3 region has 14 residues. In DNA form, the CDR3 reads TGTGCCAGCAGCCTGACAGGGGGCTTTGAAAAACTGTTTTTT. Protein: CASSLTGGFEKLFF.

V usage is TRBV6-6 and J usage is TRBJ2-5, with 7 positions matching TRBD2. The ends lost 5 bases at V and 5 bases at J; junction bases unmatched: 8. Germline CDR1 and CDR2: MNHNY and SVGAGI (reference sequence). The CDR3 runs 14 residues. The DNA for the CDR3 is TGTGCCAGCAGTCCCTCCACTAGCGCGGAGACCCAGTACTTC. It translates to CASSPSTSAETQYF.

This clonotype was observed many times. The rearrangement links TRBV7-2 to TRBJ2-1, with 14 bases fitting TRBD2. Losses at the gene ends were 3 bases for V and 8 bases for J; bases not matched to a gene: 3. CDR1 and CDR2 from the germline V gene are SGHTA and FQGNSA. This CDR3 spans 15 amino acids. For the CDR3, the DNA is TGTGCCAGCAGCTTCGGGACTAGCGGGGGTGATGAGCAGTTCTTC. It yields the protein CASSFGTSGGDEQFF.

The genes are TRBV12-3 or TRBV12-4 and TRBJ1-5; a weak D match, TRBD1 (6 bases). V shed 5 bases and J shed 0 bases, with 11 bases lying between them. The CDR3 covers 15 residues. The CDR3 loop is CASSDGTTSNQPQHF. The CDR3 DNA is TGTGCCAGCAGTGACGGGACAACTAGCAATCAGCCCCAGCATTTT.

In its sample, this clonotype was seen once. The chain carries TRBV5-6 and TRBJ2-1; the D is unclear. Trimming pared 5 bases from V and 0 bases from J, leaving 15 bases between. This CDR3 has 16 amino acids. Germline V gene lookup returns CDR1 SGHDT and CDR2 YYEEEE. CDR3 sequence: CASSFRISSSYNEQFF. The CDR3 DNA is TGTGCCAGCAGTTTCAGGATCTCGAGCTCCTACAATGAGCAGTTCTTC. Supplemented by reference TRBV5-6 and TRBJ2-1, the full variable domain reads DAGVTQSPTHLIKTRGQQVTLRCSPKSGHDTVSWYQQALGQGPQFIFQYYEEEERQRGNFPDRFSGHQFPNYSSELNVNALLLGDSALYLCASSFRISSSYNEQFFGPGTRLTVL.